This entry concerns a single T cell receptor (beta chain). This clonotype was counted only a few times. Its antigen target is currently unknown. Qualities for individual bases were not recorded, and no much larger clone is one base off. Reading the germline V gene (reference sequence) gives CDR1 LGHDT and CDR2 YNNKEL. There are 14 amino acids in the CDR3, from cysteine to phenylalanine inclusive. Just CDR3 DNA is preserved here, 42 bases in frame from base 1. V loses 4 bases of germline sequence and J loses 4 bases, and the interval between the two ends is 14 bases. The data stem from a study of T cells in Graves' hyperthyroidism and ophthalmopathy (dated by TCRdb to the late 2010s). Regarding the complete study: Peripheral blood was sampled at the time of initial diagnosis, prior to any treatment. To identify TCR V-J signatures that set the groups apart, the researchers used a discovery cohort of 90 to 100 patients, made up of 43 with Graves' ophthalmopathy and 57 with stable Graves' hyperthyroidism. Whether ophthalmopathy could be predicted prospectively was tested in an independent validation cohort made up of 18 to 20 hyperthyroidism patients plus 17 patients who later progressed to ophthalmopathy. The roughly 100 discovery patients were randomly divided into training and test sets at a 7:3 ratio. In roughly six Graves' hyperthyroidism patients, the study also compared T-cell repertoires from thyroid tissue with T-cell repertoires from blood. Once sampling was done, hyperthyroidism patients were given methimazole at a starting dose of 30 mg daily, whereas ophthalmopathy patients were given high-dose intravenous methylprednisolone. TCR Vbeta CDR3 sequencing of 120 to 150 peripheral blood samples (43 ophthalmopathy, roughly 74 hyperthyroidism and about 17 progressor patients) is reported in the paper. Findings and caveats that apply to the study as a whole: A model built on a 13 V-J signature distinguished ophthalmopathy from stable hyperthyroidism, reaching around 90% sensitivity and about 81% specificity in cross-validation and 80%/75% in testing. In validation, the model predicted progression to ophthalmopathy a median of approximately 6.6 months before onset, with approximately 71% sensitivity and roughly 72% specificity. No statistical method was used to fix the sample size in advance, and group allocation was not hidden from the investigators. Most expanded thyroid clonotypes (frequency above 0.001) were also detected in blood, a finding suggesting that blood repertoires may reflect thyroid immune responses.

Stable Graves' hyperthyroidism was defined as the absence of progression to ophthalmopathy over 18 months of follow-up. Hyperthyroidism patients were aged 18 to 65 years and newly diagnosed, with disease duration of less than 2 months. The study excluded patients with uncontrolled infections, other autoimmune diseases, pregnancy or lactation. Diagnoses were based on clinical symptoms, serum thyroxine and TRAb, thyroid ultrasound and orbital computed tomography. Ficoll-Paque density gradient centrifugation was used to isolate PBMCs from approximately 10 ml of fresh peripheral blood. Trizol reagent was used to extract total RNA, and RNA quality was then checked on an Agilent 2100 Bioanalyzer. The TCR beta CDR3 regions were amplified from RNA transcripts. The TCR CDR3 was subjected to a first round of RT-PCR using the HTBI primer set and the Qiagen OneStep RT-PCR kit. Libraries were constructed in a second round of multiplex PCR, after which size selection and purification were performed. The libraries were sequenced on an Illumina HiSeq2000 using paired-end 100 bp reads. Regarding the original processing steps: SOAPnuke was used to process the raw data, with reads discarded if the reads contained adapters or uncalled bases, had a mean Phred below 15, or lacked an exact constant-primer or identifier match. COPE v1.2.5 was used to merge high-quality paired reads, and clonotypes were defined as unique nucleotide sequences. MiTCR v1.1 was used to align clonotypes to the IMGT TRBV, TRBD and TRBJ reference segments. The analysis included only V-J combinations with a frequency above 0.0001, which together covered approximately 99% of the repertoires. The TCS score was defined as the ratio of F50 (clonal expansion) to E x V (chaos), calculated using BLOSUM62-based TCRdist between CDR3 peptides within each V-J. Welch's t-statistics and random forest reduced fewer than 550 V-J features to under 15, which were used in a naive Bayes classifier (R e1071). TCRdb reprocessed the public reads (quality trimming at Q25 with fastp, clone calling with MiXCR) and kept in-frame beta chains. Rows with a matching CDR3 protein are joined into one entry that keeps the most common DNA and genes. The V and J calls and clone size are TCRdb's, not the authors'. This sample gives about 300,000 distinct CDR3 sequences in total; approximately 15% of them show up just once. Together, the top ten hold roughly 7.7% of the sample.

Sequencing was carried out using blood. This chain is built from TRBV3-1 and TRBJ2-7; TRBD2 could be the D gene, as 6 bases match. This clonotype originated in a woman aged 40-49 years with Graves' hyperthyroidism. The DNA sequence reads TGTGCCAGCAGCCCAGTCGGGGGACCGTACGAGCAGTACTTC. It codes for CASSPVGGPYEQYF.